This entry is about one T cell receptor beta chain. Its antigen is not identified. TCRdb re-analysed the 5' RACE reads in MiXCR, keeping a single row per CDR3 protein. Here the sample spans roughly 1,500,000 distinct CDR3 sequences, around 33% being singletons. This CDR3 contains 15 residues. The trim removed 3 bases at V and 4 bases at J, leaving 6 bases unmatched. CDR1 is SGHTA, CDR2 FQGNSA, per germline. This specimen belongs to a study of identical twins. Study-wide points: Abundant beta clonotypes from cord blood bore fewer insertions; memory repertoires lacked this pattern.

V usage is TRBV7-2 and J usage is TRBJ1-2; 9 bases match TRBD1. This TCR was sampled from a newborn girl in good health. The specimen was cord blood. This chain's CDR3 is CASSFPGQGIYGYTF. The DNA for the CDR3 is TGTGCCAGCAGCTTCCCGGGACAGGGAATCTATGGCTACACCTTC.